Below are 29 T cell receptor beta chains sequenced from a single sample in a study of shared clonotypes between healthy human individuals. Using immunoSEQ multiplex PCR, the repertoire was profiled, and TCRdb retains in-frame clones only, with some absent. This table has over 1.4 million clones, roughly 96% appearing once. The sample comprised naive CD4+ T cells sorted from blood. Sample subset: CD45RA+ positively selected. The receptors shown here come from a man aged 25-45 years in good health.

The chain links TRBV28 to TRBJ1-1, with no clear D. Deletions cut 6 bases from V and 3 bases from J, with 8 bases between. The germline CDR1 and CDR2 sequences are MDHEN and SYDVKM. The CDR3 is made up of 12 amino acids. The CDR3 loop reads CASRAGDTEAFF. The CDR3 DNA sequence: TGTGCCAGCAGGGCCGGGGACACTGAAGCTTTCTTT. Full variable domain (missing parts from reference TRBV28 and TRBJ1-1): DVKVTQSSRYLVKRTGEKVFLECVQDMDHENMFWYRQDPGLGLRLIYFSYDVKMKEKGDIPEGYSVSREKKERFSLILESASTNQTSMYLCASRAGDTEAFFGQGTRLTVV.

The chain employs TRBV14 and TRBJ1-1; 7 positions agree with TRBD1. V was clipped by 3 bases and J by 0 bases; unmatched bases: 4. The CDR3 sequence is 15 residues long. Looked up from germline, CDR1 is SGHDN and CDR2 is FVKESK. CDR3 amino acids: CASSHRTGVNTEAFF. For the CDR3, the DNA is TGTGCCAGCAGCCACCGGACAGGAGTGAACACTGAAGCTTTCTTT.

The V call is TRBV6-5, the J call TRBJ2-7; TRBD2 matches 8 bases. Losses at the gene ends were 0 bases for V and 1 base for J; bases not matched to a gene: 5. Germline CDR1 reads MNHEY; CDR2 reads SVGAGI. The CDR3 length is 16 residues. CDR3 region: CASSYSSGGVSYEQYF. Here the CDR3 DNA reads TGTGCCAGCAGTTACTCGTCGGGAGGGGTATCCTACGAGCAGTACTTC.

The chain joins TRBV6-5 to TRBJ1-2; a weak D match, TRBD1 (5 bases). Germline assignment: CDR1 MNHEY and CDR2 SVGAGI. The CDR3 extends over 14 amino acids. Trimming shortened V by 0 bases and J by 4 bases, and 9 bases separated the two germline ends. The CDR3 reads CASSYSLGGYGYTF. The DNA of the CDR3 is TGTGCCAGCAGTTACTCGTTGGGGGGCTATGGCTACACCTTC.

The J gene is TRBJ2-1, the V gene TRBV18; possible D gene TRBD2, 6 bases. CDR3 length: 16 amino acids. Looked up from germline, CDR1 is KGHSH and CDR2 is LQKENI. With 3 bases removed from V and 1 base from J, the gap between germline ends came to 13 bases. The CDR3 reads CASSPRAGKSYNEQFF. In DNA form, the CDR3 reads TGTGCCAGCTCACCCCGAGCGGGTAAGTCCTACAATGAGCAGTTCTTC.

This clone was picked up one time. The chain recombines TRBV5-1 with TRBJ2-6, with 11 bases lining up with TRBD1. The CDR3 has 17 amino acids. V shed 4 bases and J 1 base; nucleotides not matched to a gene: 4. CDR1 is SGHRS and CDR2 is YFSETQ in the germline V gene. In DNA, the CDR3 is TGCGCCAGCAGCAGGGACAGGGGGGCTTCTGGGGCCAACGTCCTGACTTTC. Protein product: CASSRDRGASGANVLTF. Together with reference TRBV5-1 and TRBJ2-6, the CDR3 gives the full variable domain: KAGVTQTPRYLIKTRGQQVTLSCSPISGHRSVSWYQQTPGQGLQFLFEYFSETQRNKGNFPGRFSGRQFSNSRSEMNVSTLELGDSALYLCASSRDRGASGANVLTFGAGSRLTVL.

V gene TRBV5-4 combines with J gene TRBJ1-5; D call uncertain. The germline V gene encodes CDR1 SGHNT and CDR2 YYREEE (reference sequence). The germline V and J ends were trimmed by 4 bases and 5 bases, with 10 bases remaining between them. The CDR3 extends over 13 amino acids. The CDR3 protein is CASSLGPYQPQHF. The CDR3 coding sequence is TGTGCCAGCAGCCTTGGACCTTATCAGCCCCAGCATTTT.

The chain uses TRBV7-2 and TRBJ2-7; no clear D gene. Germline lookup yields CDR1 SGHTA and CDR2 FQGNSA. This CDR3 is built from 16 residues. Between the trimmed V and J ends, which lost 5 bases and 0 bases, there was a span of 17 bases. CDR3 in amino acids: CASSPDGSWLSYEQYF. In nucleotides, the CDR3 is TGTGCCAGCAGCCCGGATGGCTCTTGGCTCTCCTACGAGCAGTACTTC. Full variable domain (outside the CDR3, taken from reference TRBV7-2 and TRBJ2-7): GAGVSQSPSNKVTEKGKDVELRCDPISGHTALYWYRQSLGQGLEFLIYFQGNSAPDKSGLPSDRFSAERTGGSVSTLTIQRTQQEDSAVYLCASSPDGSWLSYEQYFGPGTRLTVT.

The chain couples TRBV6-6 to TRBJ2-5; 7 bases match TRBD2. Germline V CDR1 and CDR2: MNHNY, SVGAGI (reference sequence). CDR3 length: 15 residues. The ends lost 2 bases at V and 1 base at J; junction bases unmatched: 4. For the CDR3, the DNA is TGTGCCAGCAGTTACCCTCAGCGGGGCCAAGAGACCCAGTACTTC. Its translation: CASSYPQRGQETQYF.

The rearrangement uses TRBV7-9 and TRBJ2-3, with D perhaps TRBD2 (6 bases). From germline, CDR1 is SEHNR and CDR2 FQNEAQ (reference sequence). Trimming cost V 6 bases and J 6 bases, with 13 bases left between them. CDR3 size: 13 residues. The CDR3: CASRFGGTDTQYF. In DNA, the CDR3 is TGTGCCAGCAGGTTTGGGGGGACGGATACGCAGTATTTT.

This chain links TRBV5-1 with TRBJ2-7, with D tentatively TRBD2 (5 bases). Germline CDR1 SGHRS, CDR2 YFSETQ. Trimming cost V 4 bases and J 0 bases, with 20 bases left between them. There are 17 residues in the CDR3. CDR3 sequence reads: CASSPEVSGRGSYEQYF. Here the CDR3 DNA reads TGCGCCAGCAGCCCCGAGGTGAGCGGCAGAGGCTCCTACGAGCAGTACTTC.

Details on this clone: Other DNA sequences of this sample code for an identical CDR3. V gene TRBV7-9 combines with J gene TRBJ2-5; no reliable D call. The ends were cut back, 0 bases at V and 3 bases at J, with 5 bases in the middle. This CDR3 has 13 residues. Germline values: CDR1 SEHNR, CDR2 FQNEAQ (reference sequence). For the CDR3, the DNA is TGTGCCAGCAGCTTAGCGGTAAAAGAGACCCAGTACTTC. It codes for CASSLAVKETQYF. Based on the CDR3 plus reference TRBV7-9 and TRBJ2-5, the full variable domain is DTGVSQNPRHKITKRGQNVTFRCDPISEHNRLYWYRQTLGQGPEFLTYFQNEAQLEKSRLLSDRFSAERPKGSFSTLEIQRTEQGDSAMYLCASSLAVKETQYFGPGTRLLVL.

The CDR3 DNA sequence: TGTGCCAGCAATTCCGGAAACACCATATATTTT. Residues: CASNSGNTIYF. The chain joins TRBV6-1 to TRBJ1-3; D is undetermined. Germline-derived CDR1 and CDR2 are MNHNS and SASEGT. CDR3 length equals 11 residues. The ends were cut back, 7 bases at V and 4 bases at J, with 5 bases in the middle.

The V gene is TRBV6-6, the J gene TRBJ2-3, with 7 bases that match TRBD2. Trimming took 2 bases from V and 5 from J; bases not matched to a gene: 7. This CDR3 region has 15 residues. Germline CDR1 reads MNHNY; CDR2 reads SVGAGI (reference sequence). CDR3 DNA: TGTGCCAGCAGTTACAGGCGGGAGCGGGAAGATACGCAGTATTTT. It encodes CASSYRREREDTQYF.

The chain carries TRBV5-1 and TRBJ2-1; 7 nucleotides agree with TRBD2. The CDR3 extends over 16 amino acids. After removal of 3 bases from V and 2 bases from J, the junction contained 8 bases not matched to a gene. Germline lookup yields CDR1 SGHRS and CDR2 YFSETQ. The CDR3 spells CASSSVAGEPYNEQFF. CDR3 DNA sequence: TGCGCCAGCAGCTCGGTGGCGGGAGAGCCCTACAATGAGCAGTTCTTC.

V and J are TRBV5-1 and TRBJ2-3, with 8 nucleotides matching TRBD2. The V gene's germline CDR1 is SGHRS and CDR2 YFSETQ. The junction had 4 bases not matched to a gene; V was cut back by 0 bases and J by 4 bases. This CDR3 contains 15 residues. The CDR3 is CASSLDPAGADTQYF. The CDR3 nucleotides read TGCGCCAGCAGCTTGGATCCAGCGGGGGCAGATACGCAGTATTTT.

This chain connects TRBV5-5 to TRBJ2-6; the match to TRBD1 covers 8 bases. V lost 2 bases, J lost 0 bases, and 4 bases stayed unmatched. This CDR3 contains 17 residues. The germline V gene encodes CDR1 SGHKS and CDR2 YYEKEE (reference sequence). DNA of the CDR3: TGTGCCAGCAGCTTAGGACAGGGTAACTCTGGGGCCAACGTCCTGACTTTC. Its protein is CASSLGQGNSGANVLTF.

This chain connects TRBV19 to TRBJ1-2, with D possibly being TRBD1 (5 bases). The germline V gene encodes CDR1 LNHDA and CDR2 SQIVND (reference sequence). Deletions cut 3 bases from V and 5 bases from J, with 16 bases between. The CDR3 is 15 amino acids. The CDR3 bases are TGTGCCAGTAGTATTATAGGGGCTTCGGGTTATGGCTACACCTTC. Encoded protein: CASSIIGASGYGYTF.

The gene calls are TRBV11-2 and TRBJ2-7; D not resolved. Germline V gives CDR1 SGHAT, CDR2 FQNNGV. The V end lost 7 bases, the J end lost 5 bases, and 15 bases lay between the germline ends. This CDR3 is built from 13 residues. CDR3 bases: TGTGCCAGCAATCCGTCGTTGGGGAACGAGCAGTACTTC. It yields the protein CASNPSLGNEQYF.

The chain combines TRBV11-1 with TRBJ2-7; 7 positions agree with TRBD1. After removal of 4 bases from V and 4 bases from J, the junction contained 22 bases not matched to a gene. This CDR3 region has 19 residues. Germline values: CDR1 SGHAT, CDR2 FQDESV (reference sequence). The CDR3 DNA reads as TGTGCCAGCAGCTCACAGTTTCTTCATCCGGGACAGCCCCTTTACGAGCAGTACTTC. It codes for CASSSQFLHPGQPLYEQYF.

V and J are TRBV6-1 and TRBJ2-7; 12 bases are shared with TRBD2. Trimming cost V 10 bases and J 6 bases; bases outside gene matches: 10. The CDR3 runs 14 residues. Per the germline V gene, CDR1 is MNHNS and CDR2 is SASEGT. The DNA for the CDR3 is TGTGCCATCTCCCCTAGCGGGAGGGCGATCGAGCAGTACTTC. Amino acid sequence: CAISPSGRAIEQYF.

As for this clone: At one boundary the junction diverges from the germline segment, which might be a read error. The rearrangement uses TRBV18 and TRBJ1-2; 8 bases match TRBD1. CDR3 length equals 19 residues. Germline loops: CDR1 KGHSH, CDR2 LQKENI. CDR3 bases: TGTGCCAGTTCACCAGCGATTTCGCACAGGGGGGTTTCGAACTATGGCTACACCTTC. This sequence encodes CASSPAISHRGVSNYGYTF.

This clone has more than one count but fewer than ten. The V gene is TRBV7-9, the J gene TRBJ2-1; D ambiguous. Trimming removed 3 bases from V and 0 bases from J, with 0 bases in between. This CDR3 has 12 amino acids. CDR1 is SEHNR, CDR2 FQNEAQ, per germline (reference sequence). The CDR3 coding sequence is TGTGCCAGCAGCTTCTCCTACAATGAGCAGTTCTTC. Its protein product is CASSFSYNEQFF. The entire variable domain, with the rest obtained from reference TRBV7-9 and TRBJ2-1, is as follows: DTGVSQNPRHKITKRGQNVTFRCDPISEHNRLYWYRQTLGQGPEFLTYFQNEAQLEKSRLLSDRFSAERPKGSFSTLEIQRTEQGDSAMYLCASSFSYNEQFFGPGTRLTVL.

The genes are TRBV5-5 and TRBJ1-2; 7 bases map to TRBD1. CDR3 length: 14 amino acids. Germline V gives CDR1 SGHKS, CDR2 YYEKEE (reference sequence). V was pared by 4 bases and J by 7 bases, with 10 bases of the junction left unmatched. CDR3 nucleotide sequence: TGTGCCAGCAGCAAATCCAGGGGGGAGGGTGGCTACACCTTC. It is translated as CASSKSRGEGGYTF.

The CDR3 DNA reads TGTGCCAGCAGCTGGACTAGCGGGCAGAGCGAGCAGTACTTC. Protein: CASSWTSGQSEQYF. This chain connects TRBV7-8 to TRBJ2-7, with TRBD2 matching over 11 bases. V dropped 4 bases and J dropped 6; count of bases not matched to a gene: 5. The germline V gene has CDR1 SGHVS and CDR2 FQNEAQ. This CDR3 is built from 14 residues. The full variable domain, its missing parts supplied by reference TRBV7-8 and TRBJ2-7, is GAGVSQSPRYKVAKRGQDVALRCDPISGHVSLFWYQQALGQGPEFLTYFQNEAQLDKSGLPSDRFFAERPEGSVSTLKIQRTQQEDSAVYLCASSWTSGQSEQYFGPGTRLTVT.

J is TRBJ2-7 and V is TRBV5-8; TRBD2 matches 7 bases. There are 14 residues in the CDR3. Trimming at V came to 5 bases and at J to 2 bases, leaving 7 bases not matched to a gene. CDR1 and CDR2 from the germline V gene are SGHTS and YDEGEE. The CDR3 here is CASRLGRVAYEQYF. DNA for the CDR3: TGTGCCAGCAGACTGGGGAGGGTGGCCTACGAGCAGTACTTC.

The chain couples TRBV19 to TRBJ2-5; 7 nucleotides line up with TRBD1. V lost 3 bases to trimming and J lost 2 bases; unmatched junction nucleotides: 3. Germline CDR1 reads LNHDA; CDR2 reads SQIVND (reference sequence). The CDR3 runs 14 residues. The CDR3 loop reads CASSIGQVQETQYF. In nucleotides, the CDR3 is TGTGCCAGTAGTATCGGACAGGTTCAAGAGACCCAGTACTTC. Variable domain in full (rest from reference TRBV19 and TRBJ2-5): DGGITQSPKYLFRKEGQNVTLSCEQNLNHDAMYWYRQDPGQGLRLIYYSQIVNDFQKGDIAEGYSVSREKKESFPLTVTSAQKNPTAFYLCASSIGQVQETQYFGPGTRLLVL.

This chain connects TRBV5-1 to TRBJ2-1, with no clear D. Per germline, CDR1 SGHRS and CDR2 YFSETQ. This CDR3 comprises 15 residues. Between the trimmed V and J ends, which lost 4 bases and 6 bases, there was a span of 17 bases. The chain's CDR3 is CASSVPLNPINEQFF. The CDR3 DNA follows: TGCGCCAGCAGCGTCCCCCTGAATCCTATCAATGAGCAGTTCTTC. The whole variable domain, filled in from reference TRBV5-1 and TRBJ2-1, reads KAGVTQTPRYLIKTRGQQVTLSCSPISGHRSVSWYQQTPGQGLQFLFEYFSETQRNKGNFPGRFSGRQFSNSRSEMNVSTLELGDSALYLCASSVPLNPINEQFFGPGTRLTVL.

The gene calls are TRBV7-8 and TRBJ1-3; D might be TRBD1 (5 bases). Trimming removed 5 bases from V and 4 bases from J, with 21 bases in between. Germline V gene sequence: CDR1 SGHVS, CDR2 FQNEAQ. CDR3 length: 17 residues. CDR3 DNA: TGTGCCAGCAGCCGTGGTTCCGGGACGCCCGAGGGAAACACCATATATTTT. It specifies CASSRGSGTPEGNTIYF.